Below are 5 T cell receptor beta chains sequenced from a single sample in a study of identical twins. TCRdb reprocessed the 5' RACE reads via MiXCR and lists one record per CDR3 protein. The data hold some 600,000 distinct CDR3 sequences, with just over 7% observed a single time. This same sample was also taken into another study, of yellow fever vaccine responses in identical twins.

The sequencing sample was made of PBMCs. Receptors originate from a woman aged 18-29 years in good health.

The chain is built from TRBV20-1 and TRBJ2-5; the D gene is possibly TRBD2 (6 bases). Trimming shortened V by 1 base and J by 5 bases, and 14 bases separated the two germline ends. CDR3 length: 14 amino acids. Germline lookup yields CDR1 DFQATT and CDR2 SNEGSKA (reference sequence). The DNA for the CDR3 is TGCAGTGCTAGAGGTCTGGGAGGAGGGGAGACCCAGTACTTC. It is translated as CSARGLGGGETQYF.

CDR3 residues: CSARDEQGNNEQYV. In nucleotides, the CDR3 is TGCAGTGCTAGAGATGAACAGGGAAACAACGAGCAGTACGTC. The gene calls are TRBV20-1 and TRBJ2-7, with a possible D match to TRBD1 (6 bases). Trimming took off 0 bases at V and 5 bases at J, with 14 bases between the two ends. The length of the CDR3 is 14 residues. Germline assignment: CDR1 DFQATT and CDR2 SNEGSKA (reference sequence).

This clonotype was counted ten times or more. The CDR3 DNA is TGTGCCAGCAGCTTAGATACTCGGGACTACGAGCAGTACGTC. Its translation: CASSLDTRDYEQYV. The chain couples TRBV7-2 to TRBJ2-7, with D possibly being TRBD2 (5 bases). The CDR3 spans 14 residues. Germline V lookup: CDR1 SGHTA, CDR2 FQGNSA. The germline V and J ends were trimmed by 1 base and 3 bases, with 10 bases remaining between them.

The sample holds many counts of this clonotype. The V and J genes are TRBV7-6 and TRBJ2-1; the D call may be TRBD1 or TRBD2 (5 bases each). The germline V gene encodes CDR1 SGHVS and CDR2 FNYEAQ. V was shortened by 2 bases and J by 5 bases, with 10 bases between the two germline ends. There are 14 residues in the CDR3. The CDR3 protein is CASSLFWGHNEQFF. DNA for the CDR3: TGTGCCAGCAGCTTATTTTGGGGACACAATGAGCAGTTCTTC.

This clonotype was found a few times. This sequence joins TRBV29-1 and TRBJ1-4; D not certain. V dropped 5 bases and J dropped 2 bases, with 9 bases sitting between them. The CDR3 has 13 residues. CDR1 and CDR2 from the germline V gene are SQVTM and ANQGSEA. The CDR3 nucleotides read TGCAGCGTTCGGGTTAATACTAATGAAAAACTGTTTTTT. It yields the protein CSVRVNTNEKLFF.